This TCR beta chain stems from a study of T cell repertoires in cytomegalovirus infection. Findings and caveats of the study: CMV carriers with the relevant HLA were identified by cumulative public TCR beta family frequency.

Points on this clonotype: What it binds is not known.

Each CDR3 protein is one row after TCRdb ran MiXCR on the reads. The sample gives about 85,000 distinct CDR3 sequences, approximately 43% of which show up once; more than 85% is in the top ten. The CDR3 covers 15 residues. Germline CDR1 is MNHNY and CDR2 is SVGAGI (reference sequence). V shed 5 bases and J shed 0 bases, with 12 bases lying between them. This specimen was CD8+ T cells from cultured PBMCs, taken from culture after CMV antigen stimulation. V and J are TRBV6-6 and TRBJ2-3; a possible D gene is TRBD2 (6 bases). This receptor was taken from a human donor in good health (CMV status not recorded). Some clones in this sample may be carry-over from other donors' samples. The DNA of the CDR3 is TGTGCCAGCAGTAAGGGACTGACTAGCACAGATACGCAGTATTTT. It yields the protein CASSKGLTSTDTQYF.